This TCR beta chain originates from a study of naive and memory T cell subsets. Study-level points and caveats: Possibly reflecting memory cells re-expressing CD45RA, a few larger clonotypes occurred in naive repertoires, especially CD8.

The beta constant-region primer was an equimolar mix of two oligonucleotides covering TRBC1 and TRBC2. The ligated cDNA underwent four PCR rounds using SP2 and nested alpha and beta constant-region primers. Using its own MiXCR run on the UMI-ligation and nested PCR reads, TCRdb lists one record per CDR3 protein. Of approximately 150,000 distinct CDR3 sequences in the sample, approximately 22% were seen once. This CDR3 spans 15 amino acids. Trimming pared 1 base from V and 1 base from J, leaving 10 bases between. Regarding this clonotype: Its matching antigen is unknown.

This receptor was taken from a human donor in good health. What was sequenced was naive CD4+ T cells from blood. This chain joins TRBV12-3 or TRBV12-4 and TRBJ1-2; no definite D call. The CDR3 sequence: CASSLVGGLNYGYTF. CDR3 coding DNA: TGTGCCAGCAGTTTAGTGGGTGGACTTAACTATGGCTACACCTTC.